The TCR beta chain under discussion was sequenced for a study of OX40 agonist ivuxolimab in advanced cancers. The wider study: At doses from 0.01 to 10 mg/kg, patients were given intravenous ivuxolimab every 2 weeks. Patients receiving dose escalation had hepatocellular carcinoma, melanoma, renal cell or head and neck cancer.

TCRdb's table, derived via immunoSEQ multiplex PCR, lists solely in-frame clones and lacks some. The sample comprises 65,000 or so clones, roughly 88% of which are singletons, and around 2.8% rests with the top ten. This CDR3 has 13 amino acids. CDR1 and CDR2 from the germline V gene are GTSNPN and SVGIG (reference sequence). V dropped 0 bases and J dropped 9 bases, with 12 bases sitting between them. V and J are TRBV30 and TRBJ1-5; no clear D. Sequencing used CD4+ or CD8+ T cells sorted from blood, obtained in a trial of the OX40 agonist ivuxolimab. This TCR was recovered from an adult with an advanced solid tumor such as melanoma, head and neck, liver or kidney cancer. CDR3 bases: TGTGCCTGGAGTGTTGGGTGGGAGGGGCCCCAGCATTTT. Protein product: CAWSVGWEGPQHF. Complete variable domain (other parts from reference TRBV30 and TRBJ1-5): SQTIHQWPATLVQPVGSPLSLECTVEGTSNPNLYWYRQAAGRGLQLLFYSVGIGQISSEVPQNLSASRPQDRQFILSSKKLLLSDSGFYLCAWSVGWEGPQHFGDGTRLSIL.